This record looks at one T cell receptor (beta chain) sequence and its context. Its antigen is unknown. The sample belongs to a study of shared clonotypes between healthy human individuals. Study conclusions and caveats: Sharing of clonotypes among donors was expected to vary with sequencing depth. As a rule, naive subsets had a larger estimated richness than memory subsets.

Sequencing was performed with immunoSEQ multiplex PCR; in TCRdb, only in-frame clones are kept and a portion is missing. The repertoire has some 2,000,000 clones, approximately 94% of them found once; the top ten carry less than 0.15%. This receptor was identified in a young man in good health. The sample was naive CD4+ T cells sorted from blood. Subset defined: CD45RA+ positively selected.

The DNA of the CDR3 is TGTGCCAGCAGCCCCGATGCAGGGGTGGGTGGCTACACCTTC. Protein: CASSPDAGVGGYTF. J is TRBJ1-2 and V is TRBV6-5, with a tentative D call TRBD1 (6 bases). From germline, CDR1 is MNHEY and CDR2 SVGAGI. The CDR3 consists of 14 residues. V lost 6 bases and J lost 7, with 18 bases in between.